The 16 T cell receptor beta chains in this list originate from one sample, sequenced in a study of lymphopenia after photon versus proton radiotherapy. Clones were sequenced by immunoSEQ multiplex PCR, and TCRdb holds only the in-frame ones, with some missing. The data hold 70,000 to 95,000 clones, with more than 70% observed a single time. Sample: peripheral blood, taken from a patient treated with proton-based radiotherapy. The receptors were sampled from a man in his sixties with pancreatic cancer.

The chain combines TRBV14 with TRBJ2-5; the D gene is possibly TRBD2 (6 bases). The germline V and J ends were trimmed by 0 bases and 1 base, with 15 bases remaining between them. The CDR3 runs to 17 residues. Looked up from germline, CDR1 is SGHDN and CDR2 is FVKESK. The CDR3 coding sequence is TGTGCCAGCAGCCAAGATCGGGGCGGGATGGCCCAAGAGACCCAGTACTTC. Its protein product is CASSQDRGGMAQETQYF.

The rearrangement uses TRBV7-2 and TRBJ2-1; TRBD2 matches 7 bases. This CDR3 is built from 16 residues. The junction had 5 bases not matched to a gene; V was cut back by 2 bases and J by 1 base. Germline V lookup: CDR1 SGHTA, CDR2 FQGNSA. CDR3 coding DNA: TGTGCCAGCAGCTTATCTTGGGGGGGATCCTACAATGAGCAGTTCTTC. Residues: CASSLSWGGSYNEQFF.

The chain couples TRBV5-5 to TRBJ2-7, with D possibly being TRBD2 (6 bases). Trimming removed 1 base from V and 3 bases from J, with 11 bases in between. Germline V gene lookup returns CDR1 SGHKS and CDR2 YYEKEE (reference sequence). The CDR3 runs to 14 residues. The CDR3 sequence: CASSLFPGDYEQYF. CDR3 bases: TGTGCCAGCAGCTTGTTTCCGGGGGACTACGAGCAGTACTTC.

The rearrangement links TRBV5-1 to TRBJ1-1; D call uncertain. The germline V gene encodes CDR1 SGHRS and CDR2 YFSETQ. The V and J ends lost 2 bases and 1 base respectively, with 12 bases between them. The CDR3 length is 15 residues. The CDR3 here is CASSFLSARNTEAFF. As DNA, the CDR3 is TGCGCCAGCAGCTTCCTTTCGGCAAGGAACACTGAAGCTTTCTTT.

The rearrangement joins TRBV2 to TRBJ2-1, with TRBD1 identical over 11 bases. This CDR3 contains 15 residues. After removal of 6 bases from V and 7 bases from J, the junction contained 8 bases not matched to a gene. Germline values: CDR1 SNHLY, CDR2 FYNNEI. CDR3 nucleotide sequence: TGTGCCAGCAGCCCCGGACAGGGGGCAAGAAATGAGCAGTTCTTC. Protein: CASSPGQGARNEQFF.

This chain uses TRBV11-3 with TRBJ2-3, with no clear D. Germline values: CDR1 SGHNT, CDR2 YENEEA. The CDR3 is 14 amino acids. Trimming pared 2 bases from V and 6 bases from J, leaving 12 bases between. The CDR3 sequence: CASSLSELGDTQYF. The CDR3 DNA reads TGTGCCAGCAGCTTATCGGAGCTTGGGGATACGCAGTATTTT.

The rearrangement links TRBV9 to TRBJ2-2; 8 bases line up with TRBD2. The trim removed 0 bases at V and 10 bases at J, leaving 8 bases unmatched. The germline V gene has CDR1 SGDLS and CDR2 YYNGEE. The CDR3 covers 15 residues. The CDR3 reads CASSVGVAGLAELFF. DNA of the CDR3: TGTGCCAGCAGCGTAGGGGTAGCGGGATTGGCGGAGCTGTTTTTT.

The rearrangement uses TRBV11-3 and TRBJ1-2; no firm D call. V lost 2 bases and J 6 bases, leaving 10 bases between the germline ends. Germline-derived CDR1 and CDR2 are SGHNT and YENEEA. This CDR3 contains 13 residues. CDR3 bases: TGTGCCAGCAGCTTATGGGGTCTTGATGGCTACACCTTC. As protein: CASSLWGLDGYTF.

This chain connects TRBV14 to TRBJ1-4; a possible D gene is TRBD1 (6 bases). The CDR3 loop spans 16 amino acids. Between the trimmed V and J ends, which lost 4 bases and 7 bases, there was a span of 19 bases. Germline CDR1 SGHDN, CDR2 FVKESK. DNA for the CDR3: TGTGCCAGCAGCCCCCACCGGCCAGGGGTGGGTGAAAAACTGTTTTTT. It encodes CASSPHRPGVGEKLFF.

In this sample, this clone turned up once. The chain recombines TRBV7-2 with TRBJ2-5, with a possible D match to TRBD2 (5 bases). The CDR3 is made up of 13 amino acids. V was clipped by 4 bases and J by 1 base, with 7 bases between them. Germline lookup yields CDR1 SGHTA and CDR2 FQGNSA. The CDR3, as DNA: TGTGCCAGCAGCTCCCGGGGCCAAGAGACCCAGTACTTC. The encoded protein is CASSSRGQETQYF.

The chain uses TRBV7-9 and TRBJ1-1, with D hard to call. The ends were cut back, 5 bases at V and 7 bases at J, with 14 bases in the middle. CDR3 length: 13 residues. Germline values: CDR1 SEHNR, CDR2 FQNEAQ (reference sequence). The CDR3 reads CASSHENRGEAFF. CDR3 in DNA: TGTGCCAGCAGCCACGAAAACCGGGGTGAAGCTTTCTTT.

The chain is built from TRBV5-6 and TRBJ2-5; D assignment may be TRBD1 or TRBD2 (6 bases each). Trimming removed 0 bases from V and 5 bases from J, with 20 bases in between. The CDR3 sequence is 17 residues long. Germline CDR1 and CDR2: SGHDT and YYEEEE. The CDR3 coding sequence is TGTGCCAGCAGCTTGGCCCTGGATAGCGGAGGGGGGGAGACCCAGTACTTC. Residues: CASSLALDSGGGETQYF.

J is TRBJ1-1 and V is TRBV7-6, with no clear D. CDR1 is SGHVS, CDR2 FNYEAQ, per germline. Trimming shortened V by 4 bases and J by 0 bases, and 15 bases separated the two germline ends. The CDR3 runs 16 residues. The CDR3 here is CASSSRPLEVNTEAFF. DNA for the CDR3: TGTGCCAGCAGCTCTCGCCCTTTAGAGGTGAACACTGAAGCTTTCTTT.

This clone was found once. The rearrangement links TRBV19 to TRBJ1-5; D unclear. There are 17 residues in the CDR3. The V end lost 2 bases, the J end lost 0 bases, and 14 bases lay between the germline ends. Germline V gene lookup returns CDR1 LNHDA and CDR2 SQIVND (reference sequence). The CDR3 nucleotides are TGTGCCAGTAGTATAATACCCCGGGTCCCTAGCAATCAGCCCCAGCATTTT. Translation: CASSIIPRVPSNQPQHF.

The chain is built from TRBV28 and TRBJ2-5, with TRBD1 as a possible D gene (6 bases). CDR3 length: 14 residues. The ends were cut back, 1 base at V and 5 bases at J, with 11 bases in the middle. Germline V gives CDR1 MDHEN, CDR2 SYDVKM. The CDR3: CASSLSGERETQYF. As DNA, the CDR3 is TGTGCCAGCAGTTTATCAGGGGAGAGGGAGACCCAGTACTTC.

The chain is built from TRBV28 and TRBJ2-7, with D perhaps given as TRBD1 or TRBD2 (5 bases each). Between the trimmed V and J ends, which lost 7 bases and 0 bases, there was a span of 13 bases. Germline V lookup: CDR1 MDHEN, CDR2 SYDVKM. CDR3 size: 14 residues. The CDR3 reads CASTRGGSSYEQYF. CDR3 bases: TGTGCCAGCACCCGGGGCGGATCCTCCTACGAGCAGTACTTC.